This TCR beta chain comes out of a study of blood T cell repertoires in COVID-19. Study background: The analysed material was cDNA or gDNA that came from T cells, B-cell-depleted T cells, or PBMCs.

Germline V gene data show CDR1 as SGHNT and CDR2 as YYREEE (reference sequence). The CDR3 loop spans 14 amino acids. V shed 4 bases and J 14 bases; nucleotides not matched to a gene: 9. Original analysis: The authors estimated nucleated cell counts from reference gene primer amplification. TCRdb keeps only in-frame clones here, not all; method: immunoSEQ multiplex PCR. The V and J calls and clone size are taken from that table; D and trimming were inferred from the DNA. Among around 250,000 clones listed, 70% to 90% were seen once. The sequenced material came from peripheral blood. V usage is TRBV5-4 and J usage is TRBJ2-1; TRBD2 matches at 13 bases. This clonotype was obtained from a man aged 18 to 30 with active or convalescent COVID-19. CDR3 sequence reads: CASSPGLAGRAEFF. CDR3 in DNA: TGTGCCAGCAGCCCGGGACTAGCGGGAAGGGCGGAGTTCTTC.